What follows is one T cell receptor beta chain and its context. Antigen unknown. The data were obtained in a study of shared clonotypes between healthy human individuals. CDR1 MDHEN and CDR2 SYDVKM come from the germline V gene. Germline trimming cut 4 bases from V and 2 bases from J; bases unmatched to any gene: 8. This CDR3 is built from 16 residues. Profiling relied on immunoSEQ multiplex PCR, and the TCRdb table lists in-frame clones only, not all of them. The data contain about 2 million clones, 85% to 95% of them singletons. Study-wide findings and caveats: Naive subsets usually exceeded memory subsets in estimated richness.

Naivety among CD8 cells was defined by CD45RO negativity and positive CCR7 selection, thereby excluding terminally differentiated effector memory CD45RA+ cells. Donation came from healthy HIV-negative adults that had no recent acute infections or vaccinations. The chain carries TRBV28 and TRBJ2-5; 9 bases map to TRBD1. The sequence came from a man younger than 30 in good health. Sequenced: naive CD8+ T cells sorted from blood. The CDR3 loop is CASSSSQGQGQETQYF. The CDR3 DNA reads TGTGCCAGCAGTTCCTCACAGGGACAGGGTCAAGAGACCCAGTACTTC.